This record concerns one TCR delta chain sequence. There is no known antigen for this receptor. This may be a read error, as it is one base from a much larger clone. From the cysteine through the phenylalanine, the CDR3 covers 21 amino acids. Only the CDR3 portion is preserved as DNA: 63 bases, with reading frame beginning at the first base. Taken from the germline V gene, the CDR1 and CDR2 loops are GEAIGNYY and EKD. For this chain, trimming is 0 bases at the V end and 0 bases at the J end, and the number of junction bases without a gene match is 12. This specimen belongs to a study of gamma-delta T cells after stem cell transplantation (dated by TCRdb to 2016 to 2017). Library method: RT-PCR. Sequencing was carried out with an Illumina MiSeq. The public reads were reprocessed by TCRdb using CATT, and rows of matching DNA were later combined. The sample records 2,000 to 3,000 delta-chain clones, approximately 20% of which are singletons. The ten largest clones capture 20% to 25% of the sample.

Sample: gamma-delta T cells. The chain is assembled from TRDV2 and TRDJ3; 8 central nucleotides agree with TRDD3. The source of this sequence is a human donor. It is not recorded whose cells these are; they may come from a transplant donor. This receptor carries the CDR3 CACDTAATGGRSSWDTRQMFF. The DNA sequence follows: TGTGCCTGTGACACCGCCGCTACTGGGGGCAGATCCTCCTGGGACACCCGACAGATGTTTTTC.